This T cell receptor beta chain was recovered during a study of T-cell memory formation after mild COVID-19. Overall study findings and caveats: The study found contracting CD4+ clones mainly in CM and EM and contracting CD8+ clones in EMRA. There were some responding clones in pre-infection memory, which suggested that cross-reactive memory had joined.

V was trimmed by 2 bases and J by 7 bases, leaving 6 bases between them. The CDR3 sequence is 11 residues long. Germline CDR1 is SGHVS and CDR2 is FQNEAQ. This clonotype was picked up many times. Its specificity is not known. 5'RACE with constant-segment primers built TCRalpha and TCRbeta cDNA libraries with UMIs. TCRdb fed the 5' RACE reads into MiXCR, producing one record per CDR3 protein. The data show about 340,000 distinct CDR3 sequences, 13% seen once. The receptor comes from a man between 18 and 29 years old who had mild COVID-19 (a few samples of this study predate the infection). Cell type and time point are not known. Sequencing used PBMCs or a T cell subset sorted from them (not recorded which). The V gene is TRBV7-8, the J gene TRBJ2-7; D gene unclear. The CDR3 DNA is TGTGCCAGCAGCTTATGGGAAGAGCAGTACTTC. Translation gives CASSLWEEQYF.